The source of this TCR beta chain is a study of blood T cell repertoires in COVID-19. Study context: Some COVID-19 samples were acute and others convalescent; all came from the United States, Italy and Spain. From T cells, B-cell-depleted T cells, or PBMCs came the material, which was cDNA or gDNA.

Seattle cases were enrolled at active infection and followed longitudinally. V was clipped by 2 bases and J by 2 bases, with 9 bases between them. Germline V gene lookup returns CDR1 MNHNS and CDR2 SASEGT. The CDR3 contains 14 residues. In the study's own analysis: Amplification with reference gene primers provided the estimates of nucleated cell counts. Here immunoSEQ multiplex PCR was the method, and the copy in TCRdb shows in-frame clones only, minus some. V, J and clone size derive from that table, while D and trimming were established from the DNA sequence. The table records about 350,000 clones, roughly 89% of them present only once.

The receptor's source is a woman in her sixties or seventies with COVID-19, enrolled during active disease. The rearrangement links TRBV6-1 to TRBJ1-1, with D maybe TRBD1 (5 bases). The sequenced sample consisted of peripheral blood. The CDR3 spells CASSELWGNTEAFF. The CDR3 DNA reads TGTGCCAGCAGTGAATTGTGGGGCAACACTGAAGCTTTCTTT.